Following are 22 T cell receptor beta chains from one sample sequenced in a study of control samples from healthy donors and cancer patients (dated by TCRdb to between 2020 and 2021). Library preparation used the immunoSEQ multiplex PCR assay. Here the immuneACCESS table is served through TCRdb, limited to in-frame sequences with V and J called. Missing clones are a known gap in these copies; in checked studies unresolved V genes cover under half, and the rest lacks a known reason. Present in this sample are some 110,000 clones, around four fifths of which were seen just once. Less than 15% of the sample comes from the top ten. Sequencing was performed on blood. These receptors originate from a woman between 50 and 59 years old in good health.

The chain is built from TRBV6-5 and TRBJ2-1, with D possibly being TRBD1 (5 bases). V was cut by 0 bases and J by 3 bases, with 12 bases left in between. Germline V lookup: CDR1 MNHEY, CDR2 SVGAGI. The CDR3 runs to 16 residues. The CDR3 is CASSYSSAGIYNEQFF. Here the CDR3 DNA reads TGTGCCAGCAGTTACTCGAGTGCAGGGATCTACAATGAGCAGTTCTTC.

The rearrangement links TRBV27 to TRBJ1-2, with 8 nucleotides matching TRBD1. With 6 bases clipped from V and 4 bases from J, the junction kept 7 bases outside the gene matches. Germline CDR1 is MNHEY and CDR2 is SMNVEV (reference sequence). The CDR3 is 14 amino acids. The CDR3 here is CASSFRGLSYGYTF. The CDR3 coding sequence is TGTGCCAGCAGCTTCAGGGGGCTTAGCTATGGCTACACCTTC.

V gene TRBV9 combines with J gene TRBJ1-2; TRBD1 agrees at 10 bases. CDR1 SGDLS and CDR2 YYNGEE come from the germline V gene. J lost 2 bases, V lost 3 bases, and 1 base had no gene match. The CDR3 is 14 amino acids. The CDR3, as DNA: TGTGCCAGCAGCGGGACAGGGGGGAACTATGGCTACACCTTC. Protein product: CASSGTGGNYGYTF.

CDR3 sequence: CASSRDAGWEQFF. CDR3 coding DNA: TGTGCCAGCAGCCGGGATGCAGGATGGGAGCAGTTCTTC. The chain uses TRBV14 and TRBJ2-1; D is uncertain. The ends were cut back, 4 bases at V and 10 bases at J, with 14 bases in the middle. The germline V gene has CDR1 SGHDN and CDR2 FVKESK. The CDR3 extends over 13 amino acids.

The chain links TRBV30 to TRBJ2-3, with D possibly TRBD1 on 6 matching bases. This CDR3 has 15 residues. Germline CDR1 is GTSNPN and CDR2 is SVGIG (reference sequence). V lost 8 bases to trimming and J lost 1 base, with 19 bases between them. CDR3 sequence (DNA): TGTGCCGTGCAGATTGGGGCAGGGGGCACAGATACGCAGTATTTT. It is translated as CAVQIGAGGTDTQYF.

The chain carries TRBV11-3 and TRBJ2-1; the match to TRBD1 covers 9 bases. Germline lookup yields CDR1 SGHNT and CDR2 YENEEA. The CDR3 covers 15 residues. The V and J ends lost 9 bases and 4 bases, in that order; junction bases with no gene match: 10. The CDR3: CARPATGGIYNEQFF. The CDR3 nucleotides read TGTGCCAGGCCCGCGACAGGGGGGATATACAATGAGCAGTTCTTC. The entire variable domain, with the rest obtained from reference TRBV11-3 and TRBJ2-1, is as follows: EAGVVQSPRYKIIEKKQPVAFWCNPISGHNTLYWYLQNLGQGPELLIRYENEEAVDDSQLPKDRFSAERLKGVDSTLKIQPAELGDSAVYLCARPATGGIYNEQFFGPGTRLTVL.

V and J are TRBV7-8 and TRBJ1-1; D is perhaps TRBD1 (5 bases). CDR1 SGHVS and CDR2 FQNEAQ come from the germline V gene. The CDR3 contains 13 residues. The ends were cut back, 5 bases at V and 5 bases at J, with 12 bases in the middle. Written as DNA, the CDR3 is TGTGCCAGCAGCCTGGACACGGGGACTGAAGCTTTCTTT. Translation gives CASSLDTGTEAFF. Together with reference TRBV7-8 and TRBJ1-1, the CDR3 gives the full variable domain: GAGVSQSPRYKVAKRGQDVALRCDPISGHVSLFWYQQALGQGPEFLTYFQNEAQLDKSGLPSDRFFAERPEGSVSTLKIQRTQQEDSAVYLCASSLDTGTEAFFGQGTRLTVV.

This clone has just one count. The chain is built from TRBV2 and TRBJ2-5, with 10 bases identical to TRBD1. The CDR3 has 13 amino acids. Per germline, CDR1 SNHLY and CDR2 FYNNEI. The CDR3 loop is CAGDRGYQETQYF. The CDR3 nucleotides read TGTGCTGGGGACAGGGGATACCAAGAGACCCAGTACTTC. Complete variable domain (other parts from reference TRBV2 and TRBJ2-5): EPEVTQTPSHQVTQMGQEVILRCVPISNHLYFYWYRQILGQKVEFLVSFYNNEISEKSEIFDDQFSVERPDGSNFTLKIRSTKLEDSAMYFCAGDRGYQETQYFGPGTRLLVL.

About this clone: The sample contains more than one DNA sequence encoding this CDR3. The chain couples TRBV7-3 to TRBJ2-2; D unresolved. Germline V gene sequence: CDR1 SGHTA, CDR2 FQGTGA. V was trimmed by 10 bases and J by 9 bases, leaving 15 bases between them. CDR3 length equals 12 residues. For the CDR3, the DNA is TGTGCCACCGGCCCATCTTCCCGGGAGCTGTTTTTT. Translated: CATGPSSRELFF.

This clone appeared once. Here the CDR3 DNA reads TGTGCCAGCAGCTCCGGGACGTTTGGAGAGCAGTACTTC. Translated: CASSSGTFGEQYF. The chain has TRBV7-2 and TRBJ2-7; the D gene could be TRBD1 or TRBD2 (5 bases each). The CDR3 runs 13 residues. V lost 4 bases and J lost 7, with 14 bases in between. Looked up from germline, CDR1 is SGHTA and CDR2 is FQGNSA.

In its sample, this clone was seen a few times. The chain links TRBV11-2 to TRBJ1-2; no definite D call. The V gene lost 6 bases and the J gene lost 5 bases, with 19 bases spanning the gap. CDR3 size: 15 residues. Germline-derived CDR1 and CDR2 are SGHAT and FQNNGV. As DNA, the CDR3 is TGTGCCAGCAGTCCGATCCGAGGGATGGAGTATGGCTACACCTTC. Residues: CASSPIRGMEYGYTF. Using reference TRBV11-2 and TRBJ1-2 for the parts outside the CDR3, the full variable domain is EAGVAQSPRYKIIEKRQSVAFWCNPISGHATLYWYQQILGQGPKLLIQFQNNGVVDDSQLPKDRFSAERLKGVDSTLKIQPAKLEDSAVYLCASSPIRGMEYGYTFGSGTRLTVV.

With respect to this clone: Other nucleotide sequences from this sample produce the same CDR3. The chain combines TRBV2 with TRBJ1-4; D possibly corresponds to TRBD1 (5 bases). CDR1 is SNHLY, CDR2 FYNNEI, per germline. The V gene lost 2 bases and the J gene lost 7 bases, with 11 bases spanning the gap. CDR3 length equals 14 residues. This chain's CDR3 is CASSERGDGEKLFF. CDR3 in DNA: TGTGCCAGCAGTGAACGAGGGGACGGTGAAAAACTGTTTTTT.

The chain joins TRBV24-1 to TRBJ1-2; TRBD1 matches at 7 bases. The V and J ends lost 3 bases and 8 bases, in that order; junction bases with no gene match: 5. CDR1 is KGHDR, CDR2 SFDVKD, per germline. The CDR3 runs to 13 residues. Here the CDR3 reads CATSDAGQSGYTF. CDR3 in DNA: TGTGCCACCAGTGATGCGGGACAGAGCGGCTACACCTTC.

This clone was seen only a few times. J is TRBJ1-2 and V is TRBV29-1, with TRBD1 matching over 11 bases. Losses at the gene ends were 7 bases for V and 6 bases for J; bases not matched to a gene: 4. This CDR3 has 12 amino acids. Germline values: CDR1 SQVTM, CDR2 ANQGSEA. CDR3 in DNA: TGCAGCGGTCTGGGACAGGGGGATGGCTACACCTTC. Amino acid sequence: CSGLGQGDGYTF.

Concerning this clone itself: A junction end diverges from the germline sequence, so it may reflect a read error. V gene TRBV6-5 combines with J gene TRBJ2-7; D unclear. The CDR3 totals 11 residues. Germline-derived CDR1 and CDR2 are MNHEY and SVGAGI. For the CDR3, the DNA is TGTGCCAGCAGTTACCCGCCCAGACTCAGGTTC. This translates into CASSYPPRLRF.

This rearrangement joins TRBV5-5 to TRBJ1-2; no clear D gene. CDR3 size: 14 residues. V was clipped by 2 bases and J by 6 bases, with 14 bases between them. Germline CDR1 is SGHKS and CDR2 is YYEKEE (reference sequence). CDR3 sequence: CASSLIGDSNGYTF. In DNA, the CDR3 is TGTGCCAGCAGCTTAATAGGTGACTCCAATGGCTACACCTTC.

Turning to this clone: This same CDR3 is encoded by further DNA sequences in the sample. The rearrangement joins TRBV7-3 to TRBJ2-3, with TRBD2 matching 10 bases. CDR3 length equals 14 residues. J lost 8 bases, V lost 6 bases, and 8 bases had no gene match. CDR1 SGHTA and CDR2 FQGTGA come from the germline V gene. The CDR3 DNA reads TGTGCCAGCAGTCCTAGCGGGGGAACCGTTACGCAGTATTTT. Translated, it gives CASSPSGGTVTQYF.

J is TRBJ2-5 and V is TRBV7-2; possibly TRBD1 or TRBD2 for D (5 bases each). Germline CDR1 SGHTA, CDR2 FQGNSA. Trimming pared 3 bases from V and 2 bases from J, leaving 10 bases between. The CDR3 length is 14 residues. CDR3 loop: CASSLGPEQETQYF. DNA for the CDR3: TGTGCCAGCAGCTTGGGACCTGAACAAGAGACCCAGTACTTC.

The V call is TRBV29-1, the J call TRBJ2-3, with 7 positions matching TRBD2. The ends lost 4 bases at V and 6 bases at J; junction bases unmatched: 7. The CDR3 has 13 residues. Per the germline V gene, CDR1 is SQVTM and CDR2 is ANQGSEA. The CDR3 protein is CSVVGAGLDTQYF. In nucleotides, the CDR3 is TGCAGCGTTGTTGGAGCGGGGCTGGATACGCAGTATTTT.

CDR3 coding DNA: TGCGCCAGCAGCCTACGGACGTACACAGATACGCAGTATTTT. Its translation: CASSLRTYTDTQYF. The rearrangement links TRBV4-3 to TRBJ2-3; the D is unclear. V shed 4 bases and J shed 2 bases, with 10 bases lying between them. CDR1 is LGHNA, CDR2 YSLEER, per germline. The CDR3 is made up of 14 amino acids.

The chain links TRBV6-1 to TRBJ1-1, with 7 bases aligning to TRBD1. Trimming cost V 1 base and J 5 bases; bases outside gene matches: 7. The CDR3 is 15 residues long. CDR1 and CDR2 from the germline V gene are MNHNS and SASEGT. The CDR3 region is CASSEDWDSRTEAFF. The CDR3 DNA reads TGTGCCAGCAGTGAAGACTGGGACAGCCGAACTGAAGCTTTCTTT.

The rearrangement joins TRBV2 to TRBJ2-3; 12 bases line up with TRBD2. The CDR3 is 16 residues long. V lost 4 bases to trimming and J lost 1 base; unmatched junction nucleotides: 3. Germline-derived CDR1 and CDR2 are SNHLY and FYNNEI. The CDR3 DNA sequence: TGTGCCAGCAGTGCGACTAGCGGGGGAGGCACAGATACGCAGTATTTT. Protein sequence: CASSATSGGGTDTQYF.